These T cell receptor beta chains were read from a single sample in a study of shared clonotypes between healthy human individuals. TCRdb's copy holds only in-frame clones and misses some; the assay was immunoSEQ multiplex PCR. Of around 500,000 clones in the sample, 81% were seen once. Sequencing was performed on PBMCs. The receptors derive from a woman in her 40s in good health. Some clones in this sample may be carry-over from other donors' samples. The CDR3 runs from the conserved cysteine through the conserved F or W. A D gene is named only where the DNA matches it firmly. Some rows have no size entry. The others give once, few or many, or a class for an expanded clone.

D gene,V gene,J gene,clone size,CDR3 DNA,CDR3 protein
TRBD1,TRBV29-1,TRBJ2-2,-,TGCAGCGTTGGGGGGACAGGGGACACCGGGGAGCTGTTTTTT,CSVGGTGDTGELFF
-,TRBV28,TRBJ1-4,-,TGTGCCAGCAGCCCCTCACAGACTAATGAAAAACTGTTTTTT,CASSPSQTNEKLFF
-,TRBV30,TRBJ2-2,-,TGTGCCTGGAGTGTACAGGTCGGGGAGCTGTTTTTT,CAWSVQVGELFF
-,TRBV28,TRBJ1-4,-,TGTGCCAGCAGGGAGGGCTTGGGGATGGGTGAAAAACTGTTTTTT,CASREGLGMGEKLFF
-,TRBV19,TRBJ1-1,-,TGTGCCAGTAGTATGGGGTGGAACACTGAAGCTTTCTTT,CASSMGWNTEAFF
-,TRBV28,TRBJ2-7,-,TGTGCCAGCAGTTGGGACGGATCCTACGAGCAGTACTTC,CASSWDGSYEQYF
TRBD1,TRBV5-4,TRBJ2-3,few,TGTGCCAGCAGCTCGAGGGACAGGTACACAGATACGCAGTATTTT,CASSSRDRYTDTQYF
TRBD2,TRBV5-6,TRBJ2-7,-,TGTGCCAGCAGCCCCCTCCCGGGTGCGGGAGGCGACGAGCAGTACTTC,CASSPLPGAGGDEQYF
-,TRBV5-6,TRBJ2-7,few,TGTGCCAGCAGCTTGGTAGGGGACGAGCAGTACTTC,CASSLVGDEQYF
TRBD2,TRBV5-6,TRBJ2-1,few,TGTGCCAGCAGCTTGGGGCTAGCGGGAGGTTACTCCTACAATGAGCAGTTCTTC,CASSLGLAGGYSYNEQFF
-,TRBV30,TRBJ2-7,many,TGTGCCTGGAGTGGGGGGCGTTACGAGCAGTACTTC,CAWSGGRYEQYF
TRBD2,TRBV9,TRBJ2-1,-,TGTGCCAGCAGCGCAATCGGGGACTACGCAGAGCAGTTCTTC,CASSAIGDYAEQFF
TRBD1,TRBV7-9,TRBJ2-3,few,TGTGCCAGCAGCTTAGCAGGGGGCTTAGATACGCAGTATTTT,CASSLAGGLDTQYF
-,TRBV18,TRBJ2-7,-,TGTGCCAGCTCACCAGACGAGGGGTTCGGGCAGTACTTC,CASSPDEGFGQYF
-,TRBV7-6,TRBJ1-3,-,TGTGCCAGCAGCTTAGGTGGGGACGGAAACACCATATATTTT,CASSLGGDGNTIYF